The 11 T cell receptor beta chains in this list originate from one sample, sequenced in a study of blood T cell repertoires in COVID-19. Clones were sequenced by immunoSEQ multiplex PCR, and TCRdb holds only the in-frame ones, with some missing. This table has around 260,000 clones, around 92% appearing once. Sequencing was done on a sample of peripheral blood. The origin of the receptors is a person under 30 with COVID-19, enrolled during active disease.

The CDR3 coding sequence is TGCGCCAGCAGCCAAGTCGAGGGACAGGCGAACACTGAAGCTTTCTTT. Amino acid sequence: CASSQVEGQANTEAFF. The rearrangement uses TRBV4-1 and TRBJ1-1; TRBD1 matches at 8 bases. J gave up 1 base and V 1 base, and 5 bases lay outside the gene matches. The CDR3 contains 16 residues. Germline V gene sequence: CDR1 MGHRA, CDR2 YSYEKL.

V usage is TRBV10-3 and J usage is TRBJ2-3; TRBD2 might be the D (5 bases). CDR3 length: 15 amino acids. V was shortened by 3 bases and J by 2 bases, with 12 bases between the two germline ends. CDR1 is ENHRY, CDR2 SYGVKD, per germline. The CDR3 spells CAISETSRATDTQYF. CDR3 DNA: TGTGCCATCAGTGAAACTAGTAGGGCCACAGATACGCAGTATTTT.

V and J are TRBV11-2 and TRBJ2-7, with D possibly matching TRBD1 (7 bases). The CDR3 covers 12 residues. V lost 6 bases and J 7 bases, leaving 13 bases between the germline ends. Germline V gene sequence: CDR1 SGHAT, CDR2 FQNNGV. CDR3 sequence: CASRSPGGEQYF. As DNA, the CDR3 is TGTGCCAGCAGGTCCCCAGGGGGGGAGCAGTACTTC.

V usage is TRBV24-1 and J usage is TRBJ2-7; D call uncertain. The CDR3 consists of 13 residues. Between the trimmed V and J ends, which lost 3 bases and 6 bases, there was a span of 11 bases. Germline V gene lookup returns CDR1 KGHDR and CDR2 SFDVKD. In DNA, the CDR3 is TGTGCCACCAGTGATGAGCGTCTTGTCGAGCAGTACTTC. Translated, it gives CATSDERLVEQYF.

This clone has only a few counts. The V and J genes are TRBV6-1 and TRBJ2-7; TRBD2 matches 8 bases. The CDR3 runs to 16 residues. V dropped 4 bases and J dropped 2; count of bases not matched to a gene: 10. From germline, CDR1 is MNHNS and CDR2 SASEGT. The DNA for the CDR3 is TGTGCCAGCAGTGCCTTCGGGGGGGCTTCGCCCTACGAGCAGTACTTC. It specifies CASSAFGGASPYEQYF.

This clone was picked up one time. The rearrangement uses TRBV19 and TRBJ2-7; 10 bases agree with TRBD1. Trimming removed 1 base from V and 0 bases from J; junction bases left unmatched: 0. CDR3 length equals 15 residues. Looked up from germline, CDR1 is LNHDA and CDR2 is SQIVND (reference sequence). CDR3 sequence: CASSIGTGGSYEQYF. DNA for the CDR3: TGTGCCAGTAGTATAGGGACAGGGGGCTCCTACGAGCAGTACTTC.

This chain uses TRBV4-1 with TRBJ1-5; TRBD1 matches 9 bases. This CDR3 is 14 amino acids long. V trimming: 4 bases; J trimming: 5 bases; junction bases outside the gene matches: 3. The germline V gene has CDR1 MGHRA and CDR2 YSYEKL. CDR3 DNA: TGCGCCAGCAGCCGGGACAGGGACGATCAGCCCCAGCATTTT. It codes for CASSRDRDDQPQHF.

The chain employs TRBV2 and TRBJ2-2; D remains ambiguous. Trimming pared 6 bases from V and 4 bases from J, leaving 6 bases between. Germline CDR1 is SNHLY and CDR2 is FYNNEI. The CDR3 is 12 amino acids. CDR3 nucleotide sequence: TGTGCCAGCAGATACACCACCGGGGAGCTGTTTTTT. Its protein is CASRYTTGELFF.

Turning to this clone: A read error may produce the germline difference seen at one junction end. Distinct nucleotide sequences in the sample also encode this CDR3. The V gene is TRBV9, the J gene TRBJ2-7, with D perhaps matching TRBD1 (6 bases). Looked up from germline, CDR1 is SGDLS and CDR2 is YYNGEE. The CDR3 runs 13 residues. CDR3 sequence: CASSRDKQNEQYF. The CDR3 DNA reads as TGTGCCAGCAGCCGGGACAAACAAAACGAGCAGTATTTC.

The chain couples TRBV5-6 to TRBJ1-2; D not certain. The V and J ends lost 6 bases and 2 bases respectively, with 11 bases between them. The germline V gene encodes CDR1 SGHDT and CDR2 YYEEEE. This CDR3 spans 13 amino acids. The DNA of the CDR3 is TGTGCCAGCATCCTAGGAGACAACTATGGCTACACCTTC. It yields the protein CASILGDNYGYTF. Supplemented by reference TRBV5-6 and TRBJ1-2, the full variable domain reads DAGVTQSPTHLIKTRGQQVTLRCSPKSGHDTVSWYQQALGQGPQFIFQYYEEEERQRGNFPDRFSGHQFPNYSSELNVNALLLGDSALYLCASILGDNYGYTFGSGTRLTVV.

CDR3 DNA sequence: TGTGCCAGCAGCCAACAAAGGGACAGGAACTATGGCTACACCTTC. Translated, it gives CASSQQRDRNYGYTF. The chain joins TRBV3-1 (or the pseudogene TRBV3-2) to TRBJ1-2; 8 positions match TRBD1. Trimming cost V 2 bases and J 2 bases; bases outside gene matches: 4. Germline V gene sequence: CDR1 LGHDT, CDR2 YNNKEL (reference sequence). This CDR3 has 15 residues.